The 7 T cell receptor beta chains in this list originate from one sample, sequenced in a study of shared clonotypes between healthy human individuals. The table came from immunoSEQ multiplex PCR; TCRdb's copy has only in-frame clones and leaves some out. This sample yields around 1.4 million clones, of which roughly 98.5% are seen a single time; around 0.33% belongs to the top ten. Material for sequencing was naive CD4+ T cells sorted from blood. Subset in this sample: CD45RA+ positively selected. The receptors were sampled from a man younger than 40 in good health.

This clone was counted a few times. Other DNA sequences in this sample translate to the same CDR3. The genes are TRBV11-2 and TRBJ2-7; D is unclear. Between the trimmed V and J ends, which lost 5 bases and 3 bases, there was a span of 5 bases. Germline V gives CDR1 SGHAT, CDR2 FQNNGV. The length of the CDR3 is 11 residues. The CDR3 reads CASSPSYEQYF. The CDR3 nucleotides read TGTGCCAGCAGCCCAAGCTACGAGCAGTACTTC.

This clone was seen once. J is TRBJ2-2 and V is TRBV28, with unresolved D. The CDR3 extends over 14 amino acids. The V and J ends lost 3 bases and 4 bases respectively, with 9 bases between them. From germline, CDR1 is MDHEN and CDR2 SYDVKM. The CDR3 region has the DNA TGTGCCAGCAGTTTTAGCACGAGCACCGGGGAGCTGTTTTTT. The encoded protein is CASSFSTSTGELFF.

The table lists this clone with a count of one. Other DNA sequences within the sample encode an identical CDR3. The chain joins TRBV20-1 to TRBJ2-7; D is uncertain. The V gene's germline CDR1 is DFQATT and CDR2 SNEGSKA (reference sequence). V was shortened by 3 bases and J by 2 bases, with 2 bases between the two germline ends. CDR3 size: 10 residues. Written as DNA, the CDR3 is TGCAGTGCTAGTCCCTACGAGCAGTACTTC. Its protein is CSASPYEQYF.

The J gene is TRBJ2-7, the V gene TRBV5-4; no clear D. This CDR3 comprises 14 residues. CDR1 SGHNT and CDR2 YYREEE come from the germline V gene (reference sequence). Between the trimmed V and J ends, which lost 1 base and 3 bases, there was a span of 11 bases. Written as DNA, the CDR3 is TGTGCCAGCAGCTTGTTATACAGCGACTACGAGCAGTACTTC. Amino acids: CASSLLYSDYEQYF.

This clone was seen a single time. This chain connects TRBV6-5 to TRBJ2-1; TRBD2 matches 9 bases. Germline trimming cut 6 bases from V and 9 bases from J; bases unmatched to any gene: 6. This CDR3 is built from 13 residues. Germline V gives CDR1 MNHEY, CDR2 SVGAGI. The CDR3 nucleotides read TGTGCCAGCAGCCAGCGGGAGGATGGTGAGCAGTTCTTC. Translating it yields CASSQREDGEQFF.

This chain links TRBV5-6 with TRBJ2-7; TRBD2 might be the D (5 bases). V was clipped by 2 bases and J by 0 bases, with 12 bases between them. CDR1 is SGHDT, CDR2 YYEEEE, per germline. The CDR3 loop spans 15 amino acids. The CDR3 DNA reads as TGTGCCAGCAGCTTTCCGGGATCGAGCTCCTACGAGCAGTACTTC. Its translation is CASSFPGSSSYEQYF.

The chain couples TRBV6-1 to TRBJ2-7; 15 bases are a match to TRBD2. In germline, CDR1 is MNHNS, CDR2 SASEGT. V shed 1 base, J shed 0 bases, and the junction held 4 bases outside the gene matches. The CDR3 runs 18 residues. CDR3 amino acids: CASSEGGTSGRPSYEQYF. Written as DNA, the CDR3 is TGTGCCAGCAGTGAAGGTGGGACTAGCGGGAGGCCCTCCTACGAGCAGTACTTC.